Listed here is a single TCR beta chain. Here immunoSEQ multiplex PCR was the method, and the copy in TCRdb shows in-frame clones only, minus some. The sample yields approximately 76,000 clones, about 97% seen once. This record comes from a study of technical replicates of blood from a handful of donors. The TCR originated in a human donor in good health. The sequenced material came from T cells isolated from PBMCs.

The CDR3 nucleotides read TGTGCCAGCTCACAGTTCCCAGGGAATGAAAAACTGTTTTTT. Residues: CASSQFPGNEKLFF. V is TRBV18 and J is TRBJ1-4; D might be TRBD1 (5 bases). Germline-derived CDR1 and CDR2 are KGHSH and LQKENI. V was trimmed by 4 bases and J by 5 bases, leaving 11 bases between them. The CDR3 totals 14 residues.